Presented here are 16 T cell receptor beta chains from one specimen sequenced in a study of blood T cell repertoires in COVID-19. Assay: immunoSEQ multiplex PCR; the TCRdb copy retains only in-frame clones and omits some. The sample lists under 500,000 clones; 75% to 90% were seen once. Source material: peripheral blood. The receptors were gathered from a woman aged 25 to 39 with acute or convalescent COVID-19.

The chain links TRBV9 to TRBJ1-1, with D hard to call. V dropped 3 bases and J dropped 5 bases, with 17 bases sitting between them. Germline CDR1 reads SGDLS; CDR2 reads YYNGEE. This CDR3 contains 15 residues. DNA for the CDR3: TGTGCCAGCAGCGCGAGTTCACAGTCAGTGACTGAAGCTTTCTTT. It yields the protein CASSASSQSVTEAFF.

The chain couples TRBV6-5 to TRBJ2-3, with TRBD1 matching 7 bases. With 2 bases clipped from V and 8 bases from J, the junction kept 4 bases outside the gene matches. The CDR3 spans 13 residues. Germline V lookup: CDR1 MNHEY, CDR2 SVGAGI. Here the CDR3 DNA reads TGTGCCAGCAGTTACGACAGGGAGCGTACGCAGTATTTT. This translates into CASSYDRERTQYF.

Comments on this clone: A read error may produce the germline difference seen at one junction end. The chain links TRBV4-2 to TRBJ2-3; 8 nucleotides match TRBD2. This CDR3 is built from 20 residues. Germline values: CDR1 LGHNA, CDR2 YNFKEQ. CDR3 in DNA: TGTGCCAGCACCCAACGGGGCAGGACGTTAACTAGCGGCCTCACAGATACGCAGTATTTT. It is translated as CASTQRGRTLTSGLTDTQYF.

The chain couples TRBV6-6 to TRBJ1-1; D is unclear. V lost 7 bases and J 0 bases, leaving 9 bases between the germline ends. The germline V gene has CDR1 MNHNY and CDR2 SVGAGI (reference sequence). The CDR3 totals 13 residues. The CDR3 DNA reads as TGTGCCAGCACTATAGTCATGAACACTGAAGCTTTCTTT. As protein: CASTIVMNTEAFF.

CDR3 protein: CASSLRDRVTGELFF. Written as DNA, the CDR3 is TGTGCCAGCAGCCTCCGGGACAGGGTCACCGGGGAGCTGTTTTTT. This chain joins TRBV2 and TRBJ2-2, with 9 bases identical to TRBD1. Trimming at V came to 6 bases and at J to 4 bases, leaving 6 bases not matched to a gene. This CDR3 is built from 15 residues. Germline-derived CDR1 and CDR2 are SNHLY and FYNNEI.

This chain links TRBV6-2 or TRBV6-3 with TRBJ2-5; 8 nucleotides agree with TRBD2. The CDR3 totals 13 residues. CDR1 and CDR2 (germline): MNHEY, SVGEGT. With V trimmed by 0 bases and J by 12 bases, 6 bases remained unmatched. The CDR3, as DNA: TGTGCCAGCAGTTACTCGTCTGGTAGCGGGAAGTACTTC. Protein product: CASSYSSGSGKYF.

The rearrangement uses TRBV10-2 and TRBJ2-4; tentatively, D is TRBD1 (6 bases). V gave up 6 bases and J gave up 9 bases, with 9 bases separating them. This CDR3 comprises 11 residues. Germline values: CDR1 WSHSY, CDR2 SAAADI. In DNA, the CDR3 is TGCGCCAGCAGGGACAGAGGCATTCAGTACTTC. Protein sequence: CASRDRGIQYF.

The chain employs TRBV28 and TRBJ1-5; TRBD1 is a possible D gene (5 bases). The ends were cut back, 2 bases at V and 11 bases at J, with 13 bases in the middle. From germline, CDR1 is MDHEN and CDR2 SYDVKM. This CDR3 is 13 amino acids long. The CDR3 sequence: CASSLLIGGTQHF. For the CDR3, the DNA is TGTGCCAGCAGTTTACTAATTGGGGGGACCCAGCATTTT.

The chain has TRBV11-2 and TRBJ1-1, with D perhaps TRBD1 (6 bases). The V gene lost 5 bases and the J gene lost 9 bases, with 16 bases spanning the gap. CDR1 and CDR2 from the germline V gene are SGHAT and FQNNGV. This CDR3 spans 13 amino acids. For the CDR3, the DNA is TGTGCCAGCAGCGACCGACAACAGGGAAAAGCTTTCTTT. Protein product: CASSDRQQGKAFF.

Of note for this clone: The junction shows a germline mismatch at one end, possibly a read error. The gene calls are TRBV6-5 and TRBJ2-3; 8 nucleotides align to TRBD2. The CDR3 is 14 amino acids. The germline gives CDR1 MNHEY, CDR2 SVGAGI. The CDR3 DNA sequence: TGTGCCAGCAGTCTACGGGGGGGCACTGATACGCAGTATTTT. Encoded protein: CASSLRGGTDTQYF.

The genes are TRBV13 and TRBJ2-2, with 9 bases matching TRBD2. Germline CDR1 is PRHDT and CDR2 is FYEKMQ (reference sequence). J lost 0 bases, V lost 3 bases, and 5 bases had no gene match. CDR3 length: 17 residues. CDR3 sequence reads: CASSFLRGGANTGELFF. CDR3 DNA sequence: TGTGCCAGCAGCTTCCTTCGCGGGGGGGCGAACACCGGGGAGCTGTTTTTT.

The J gene is TRBJ1-2, the V gene TRBV5-6, with D maybe TRBD1 (5 bases). CDR1 and CDR2 from the germline V gene are SGHDT and YYEEEE. This CDR3 region has 15 residues. V gave up 2 bases and J gave up 0 bases, with 11 bases separating them. CDR3 residues: CASSFGADPNYGYTF. For the CDR3, the DNA is TGTGCCAGCAGCTTTGGGGCAGATCCTAACTATGGCTACACCTTC.

The chain uses TRBV25-1 and TRBJ1-4; D uncertain. The V gene lost 11 bases and the J gene lost 14 bases, with 24 bases spanning the gap. This CDR3 contains 13 residues. From germline, CDR1 is MGHDK and CDR2 SYGVNS. In nucleotides, the CDR3 is TGTGCCGTACTAATTCTGCCCCTTTTAGCCCTGTTTTTT. This translates into CAVLILPLLALFF.

This chain connects TRBV6-1 to TRBJ1-6; D may be TRBD1 (5 bases). Per the germline V gene, CDR1 is MNHNS and CDR2 is SASEGT. This CDR3 is 15 amino acids long. Trimming removed 3 bases at V and 7 bases at J, with 13 bases between. The CDR3 coding sequence is TGTGCCAGCAGTGACGGGAGTGGGGGGAATTCACCCCTCCACTTT. Encoded protein: CASSDGSGGNSPLHF.

V usage is TRBV15 and J usage is TRBJ1-4, with D perhaps TRBD1 (6 bases). This CDR3 spans 16 amino acids. Germline V lookup: CDR1 LNHNV, CDR2 YYDKDF (reference sequence). Trimming removed 9 bases at V and 6 bases at J, with 23 bases between. This CDR3 is CATTDPQQGLHEKLFF. DNA for the CDR3: TGTGCCACTACCGACCCCCAACAGGGCCTACATGAAAAACTGTTTTTT.

The chain uses TRBV3-1 (or the pseudogene TRBV3-2) and TRBJ2-3; 7 bases fit TRBD2. The J segment lost 2 bases and the V segment lost 3 bases, leaving 5 bases of the junction unmatched. There are 15 residues in the CDR3. Germline V gene lookup returns CDR1 LGHDT and CDR2 YNNKEL (reference sequence). The CDR3 sequence: CASSQWAGDTDTQYF. For the CDR3, the DNA is TGTGCCAGCAGCCAGTGGGCGGGGGACACAGATACGCAGTATTTT.